This is a list of T cell receptor beta chains from one sample in a study of radiation and T cells in renal cell carcinoma. Repertoires were generated with immunoSEQ multiplex PCR, while TCRdb's copy carries only in-frame clones and drops some. The sample has about 77,000 clones, approximately 87% seen once. The source was blood, collected from a patient whose treatment included radiotherapy and nephrectomy. Receptor source: a woman aged 55-70 years with renal cell carcinoma. Each CDR3 is given with its conserved first and last residue. The D gene is left open where the match is weak. Clone size is given for some rows only: seen once, a few or many times, or a class if the clone is expanded.

J: TRBJ1-4; length: 15; D: TRBD1; V: TRBV2; size: -; CDR3: CASSLPGQGYEKLFF; DNA: TGTGCCAGCAGTCTCCCGGGACAGGGGTATGAAAAACTGTTTTTT
J: TRBJ1-5; length: 15; D: TRBD1; V: TRBV5-6; size: -; CDR3: CASSGTGAINQPQHF; DNA: TGTGCCAGCAGCGGGACAGGGGCTATCAATCAGCCCCAGCATTTT
J: TRBJ1-2; length: 13; D: -; V: TRBV28; size: -; CDR3: CASSLPTVYGYTF; DNA: TGTGCCAGCAGTCTACCGACAGTCTATGGCTACACCTTC
J: TRBJ2-1; length: 11; D: -; V: TRBV20-1; size: -; CDR3: CSARGDNEQFF; DNA: TGCAGTGCTAGAGGGGACAATGAGCAGTTCTTC
J: TRBJ1-3; length: 17; D: -; V: TRBV4-2; size: once; CDR3: CASSLPLGRSSGNTIYF; DNA: TGTGCCAGCAGCCTTCCACTTGGACGGAGCTCTGGAAACACCATATATTTT
J: TRBJ2-1; length: 16; D: TRBD2; V: TRBV11-3; size: -; CDR3: CASSSRGRGSLNEQFF; DNA: TGTGCCAGCAGCTCCCGGGGGAGGGGCTCACTCAATGAGCAGTTCTTC
J: TRBJ1-1; length: 15; D: -; V: TRBV27; size: -; CDR3: CASSLSNNLNTEAFF; DNA: TGTGCCAGCAGTTTATCGAACAACCTAAACACTGAAGCTTTCTTT
J: TRBJ1-4; length: 15; D: TRBD1; V: TRBV9; size: -; CDR3: CASSPRTGGGEKLFF; DNA: TGTGCCAGCAGCCCGAGGACAGGGGGGGGTGAAAAACTGTTTTTT
J: TRBJ2-2; length: 15; D: TRBD1; V: TRBV11-3; size: -; CDR3: CASSLVTGGSGELFF; DNA: TGTGCCAGCAGCTTAGTGACAGGGGGCAGCGGGGAGCTGTTTTTT
J: TRBJ2-5; length: 16; D: -; V: TRBV21-1; size: -; CDR3: CASSKALSRYQETQYF; DNA: TGTGCCAGCAGCAAAGCGCTTTCGAGGTACCAAGAGACCCAGTACTTC
J: TRBJ2-2; length: 16; D: TRBD1; V: TRBV28; size: -; CDR3: CASKPDRGSGTGELFF; DNA: TGTGCCAGCAAGCCAGACAGGGGAAGTGGGACCGGGGAGCTGTTTTTT
J: TRBJ2-5; length: 19; D: TRBD2; V: TRBV5-6; size: -; CDR3: CASSLVGHQTSGGKETQYF; DNA: TGTGCCAGCAGCTTGGTGGGACACCAGACTAGCGGGGGGAAGGAGACCCAGTACTTC
J: TRBJ1-2; length: 14; D: -; V: TRBV6-5; size: once; CDR3: CASTPRNRESGYTF; DNA: TGTGCCAGCACACCCCGGAACAGGGAGAGCGGCTACACCTTC
J: TRBJ1-5; length: 13; D: -; V: TRBV6-1; size: once; CDR3: CASSDAGHQPQHF; DNA: TGTGCCAGCAGTGATGCGGGCCATCAGCCCCAGCATTTT
J: TRBJ2-7; length: 13; D: -; V: TRBV10-3; size: -; CDR3: CAISTGELYEQYF; DNA: TGTGCCATCAGTACGGGAGAGCTTTACGAGCAGTACTTC
J: TRBJ2-3; length: 16; D: TRBD2; V: TRBV7-2; size: -; CDR3: CASSLGLAGEADTQYF; DNA: TGTGCCAGCAGCTTAGGACTAGCGGGAGAAGCAGATACGCAGTATTTT
J: TRBJ2-7; length: 13; D: TRBD2; V: TRBV5-1; size: -; CDR3: CASSWGGPPGWVF; DNA: TGCGCCAGCAGCTGGGGGGGACCCCCCGGGTGGGTCTTC
J: TRBJ1-5; length: 14; D: -; V: TRBV2; size: -; CDR3: CASSGMNRDQPQHF; DNA: TGTGCCAGCAGCGGAATGAACAGGGATCAGCCCCAGCATTTT
J: TRBJ2-3; length: 15; D: TRBD1; V: TRBV5-1; size: -; CDR3: CASSLDNRGIDTQYF; DNA: TGCGCCAGCAGCTTGGATAACAGGGGGATAGATACGCAGTATTTT
J: TRBJ1-5; length: 16; D: -; V: TRBV9; size: -; CDR3: CASSVGPGGGNQPQHF; DNA: TGTGCCAGCAGCGTAGGTCCCGGGGGGGGTAATCAGCCCCAGCATTTT
J: TRBJ2-7; length: 16; D: TRBD2; V: TRBV4-1; size: -; CDR3: CASSQGPSGGGYGQYF; DNA: TGCGCCAGCAGCCAAGGGCCTAGCGGGGGGGGATACGGGCAGTACTTC
J: TRBJ2-3; length: 12; D: -; V: TRBV9; size: -; CDR3: CASSAYKDTQYF; DNA: TGTGCCAGCAGCGCCTACAAAGATACGCAGTATTTT
J: TRBJ1-2; length: 12; D: -; V: TRBV10-3; size: -; CDR3: CAISDRVGGYTF; DNA: TGTGCCATCAGTGACAGGGTTGGGGGCTACACCTTC
J: TRBJ2-2; length: 16; D: -; V: TRBV4-1; size: -; CDR3: CASSQDGPGDTGELFF; DNA: TGCGCCAGCAGCCAAGATGGCCCAGGGGACACCGGGGAGCTGTTTTTT
J: TRBJ1-1; length: 15; D: -; V: TRBV28; size: -; CDR3: CASSLTHSLNTEAFF; DNA: TGTGCCAGCAGTTTAACGCACAGCTTGAACACTGAAGCTTTCTTT
J: TRBJ2-1; length: 16; D: TRBD2; V: TRBV18; size: -; CDR3: CASSPSWTSGGNEQFF; DNA: TGTGCCAGCTCACCATCTTGGACTAGCGGAGGGAATGAGCAGTTCTTC
J: TRBJ2-1; length: 16; D: TRBD2; V: TRBV27; size: -; CDR3: CASSISSGRVYNEQFF; DNA: TGTGCCAGCAGTATTTCTAGCGGGAGAGTCTACAATGAGCAGTTCTTC
J: TRBJ2-7; length: 14; D: -; V: TRBV18; size: -; CDR3: CASSPWDGSYEQYF; DNA: TGTGCCAGCTCTCCTTGGGACGGCTCCTACGAGCAGTACTTC
J: TRBJ2-4; length: 14; D: -; V: TRBV7-6; size: -; CDR3: CASSLGQGGDIQYF; DNA: TGTGCCAGCAGCTTAGGTCAGGGGGGGGACATTCAGTACTTC
J: TRBJ2-3; length: 15; D: TRBD1; V: TRBV29-1; size: -; CDR3: CSGTPTGAGTDTQYF; DNA: TGCAGCGGCACACCGACAGGGGCCGGCACAGATACGCAGTATTTT
J: TRBJ2-7; length: 16; D: -; V: TRBV5-1; size: -; CDR3: CASSRPGVEGSYEQYF; DNA: TGCGCCAGCAGCCGCCCAGGCGTAGAAGGATCCTACGAGCAGTACTTC
J: TRBJ2-5; length: 14; D: TRBD1; V: TRBV7-7; size: -; CDR3: CASSLQGALETQYF; DNA: TGTGCTAGCAGCTTACAGGGGGCATTGGAGACCCAGTACTTC
J: TRBJ1-6; length: 14; D: -; V: TRBV5-6; size: -; CDR3: CASSLQAGNSPLHF; DNA: TGTGCCAGCAGCTTACAGGCCGGTAATTCACCCCTCCACTTT